The subject of this entry is one T cell receptor beta chain. The data were obtained in a study of CD8 T cells in Susac syndrome. The CDR3 extends over 15 amino acids. CDR1 LGHDT and CDR2 YNNKEL come from the germline V gene (reference sequence). V was pared by 3 bases and J by 7 bases, with 15 bases between. RNA, at about 0.5 to 1 ug, was reverse transcribed with random hexamers. TCRdb re-analysed the immunoSEQ multiplex PCR reads in MiXCR, keeping a single row per CDR3 protein. The table has hundreds of thousands of distinct CDR3 sequences, approximately 95% seen once. The genes are TRBV3-1 and TRBJ1-4; D is unresolved. The receptor was isolated from a human donor with multiple sclerosis. Sequencing was performed on CD4+ T cells from PBMCs. The CDR3 region is CASSHGQRAVEKLFF. The CDR3 region has the DNA TGTGCCAGCAGCCACGGGCAAAGGGCGGTTGAAAAACTGTTTTTT.